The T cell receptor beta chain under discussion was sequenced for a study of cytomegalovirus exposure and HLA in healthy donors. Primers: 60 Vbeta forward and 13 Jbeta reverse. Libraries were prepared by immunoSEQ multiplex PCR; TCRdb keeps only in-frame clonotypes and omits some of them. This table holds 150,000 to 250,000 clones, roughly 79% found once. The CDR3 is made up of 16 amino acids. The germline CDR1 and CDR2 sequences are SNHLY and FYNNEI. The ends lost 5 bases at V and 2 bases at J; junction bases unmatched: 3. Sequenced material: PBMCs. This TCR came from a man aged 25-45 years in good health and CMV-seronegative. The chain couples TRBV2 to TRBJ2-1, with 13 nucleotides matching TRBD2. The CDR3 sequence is CASSRTSGSAYNEQFF. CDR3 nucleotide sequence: TGTGCCAGCAGTCGGACTAGCGGGAGCGCCTACAATGAGCAGTTCTTC.